The 26 T cell receptor beta chains below all came from one sample that was sequenced in a study of CXCR3-negative and CXCR3-positive naive CD8 T cells (dated by TCRdb to the late 2010s). Sequencing relied on a NextSeq 550. The Human TCR Profiling Kit (MiLaboratory) was used to make UMI-labeled 5' RACE TRB cDNA libraries. Reads reprocessed by TCRdb are summarized as one entry per CDR3 protein sequence, and DNA is absent. This sample's clone table shows approximately 88,000 distinct CDR3 sequences. The leading ten clones occupy 1.7% of the sample. Sequenced: naive CXCR3- CD8+ T cells from blood. In the paper's terms, the cell subset or site label means: CD45RO-CCR7+CD27+CD95- naive CD8+ T cells lacking CXCR3 (TNR3-). The receptors derive from a human donor in good health. Some clones in this sample may be carry-over from other donors' samples.

The chain joins TRBV6-4 to TRBJ2-1; TCRdb's assignment of TRBD2 cannot be checked, as there is no DNA. Germline-derived CDR1 and CDR2 are MRHNA and SNTAGT. The CDR3 is made up of 16 amino acids. The CDR3 here is CASSDWGLAELNEQFF.

This chain joins TRBV12-3 or TRBV12-4 and TRBJ2-1; no DNA is available, so the TRBD2 call from TCRdb remains unchecked. This CDR3 has 13 amino acids. The CDR3 sequence: CAGGLAGFNEQFF.

This chain joins TRBV29-1 and TRBJ2-1; absent DNA, TCRdb's TRBD1 call cannot be checked. CDR3 size: 14 residues. Germline V gene sequence: CDR1 SQVTM, CDR2 ANQGSEA. The CDR3: CSVRGQGSYNEQFF.

V is TRBV11-2 and J is TRBJ2-5; TCRdb lists TRBD2, though no DNA is available to test this call. The germline V gene encodes CDR1 SGHAT and CDR2 FQNNGV. This CDR3 is 15 amino acids long. The CDR3 is CASSSYGIDQETQYF. Using reference TRBV11-2 and TRBJ2-5 for the parts outside the CDR3, the full variable domain is EAGVAQSPRYKIIEKRQSVAFWCNPISGHATLYWYQQILGQGPKLLIQFQNNGVVDDSQLPKDRFSAERLKGVDSTLKIQPAKLEDSAVYLCASSSYGIDQETQYFGPGTRLLVL.

V gene TRBV7-2 combines with J gene TRBJ2-4; lacking DNA, the TRBD1 call made by TCRdb goes unchecked. Germline loops: CDR1 SGHTA, CDR2 FQGNSA. The CDR3 spans 15 residues. CDR3 sequence reads: CASSKQGGGKNIQYF.

The chain uses TRBV6-5 and TRBJ2-7; checking the TCRdb D call of TRBD1 is not possible without DNA. Germline V lookup: CDR1 MNHEY, CDR2 SVGAGI. This CDR3 spans 14 amino acids. The CDR3 loop is CASSDLPNRGEQYF.

The rearrangement links TRBV29-1 to TRBJ1-2; lacking DNA, the TRBD1 call made by TCRdb goes unchecked. Per the germline V gene, CDR1 is SQVTM and CDR2 is ANQGSEA. The CDR3 length is 13 residues. The CDR3: CSVDRGGSVGYTF.

Here the CDR3 reads CAAGGVGTGELFF. The V gene is TRBV6-6, the J gene TRBJ2-2; TCRdb's D call, TRBD2, is unchecked because there is no DNA. The CDR3 loop spans 13 amino acids. Germline V gene data show CDR1 as MNHNY and CDR2 as SVGAGI (reference sequence).

The chain carries TRBV2 and TRBJ2-1; the TCRdb D gene call, TRBD1, has no DNA to confirm it. Germline V gene sequence: CDR1 SNHLY, CDR2 FYNNEI. The CDR3 contains 14 residues. The CDR3 region is CASSRDTSYNEQFF.

This rearrangement joins TRBV29-1 to TRBJ2-7. The germline V gene encodes CDR1 SQVTM and CDR2 ANQGSEA. The CDR3 has 13 residues. CDR3 residues: CSVEDLQSYEQYF.

The rearrangement joins TRBV6-2 or TRBV6-3 to TRBJ2-1; the TCRdb call, TRBD1, lacks DNA for checking. The CDR3 totals 12 residues. CDR1 and CDR2 (germline): MNHEY, SVGEGT. The CDR3 spells CASSYSRGEQFF.

This rearrangement joins TRBV12-3 or TRBV12-4 to TRBJ2-1; TCRdb names TRBD1, which stays unverified in the absence of DNA. CDR3 length equals 12 residues. Here the CDR3 reads CASSLVGVEQFF.

V is TRBV4-2 and J is TRBJ2-2. The CDR3 is made up of 17 amino acids. Germline values: CDR1 LGHNA, CDR2 YNFKEQ. This chain's CDR3 is CASSQDIRPTNTGELFF.

The rearrangement links TRBV29-1 to TRBJ2-2; TCRdb proposes TRBD1, but this gene call is untestable without DNA. The CDR3 totals 11 residues. Germline CDR1 is SQVTM and CDR2 is ANQGSEA. CDR3 loop: CSVTGAGELFF.

The chain has TRBV3-1 and TRBJ2-7. The CDR3 loop spans 12 amino acids. Germline-derived CDR1 and CDR2 are LGHDT and YNNKEL (reference sequence). The CDR3 loop reads CASSPRLEEQYF.

V is TRBV4-2 and J is TRBJ2-7; TCRdb lists TRBD1, though no DNA is available to test this call. Germline V gene lookup returns CDR1 LGHNA and CDR2 YNFKEQ. The CDR3 extends over 15 amino acids. The CDR3 loop reads CASSQELTVAYEQYF.

The rearrangement uses TRBV4-1 and TRBJ2-6; TCRdb designates TRBD1, a call that cannot be tested without DNA. CDR3 size: 21 residues. Germline CDR1 is MGHRA and CDR2 is YSYEKL. This chain's CDR3 is CASSQAPLTGDLASGANVLTF.

This chain links TRBV20-1 with TRBJ2-7. Germline-derived CDR1 and CDR2 are DFQATT and SNEGSKA (reference sequence). This CDR3 region has 13 residues. The CDR3 loop reads CSARDLLTYEQYF.

The chain carries TRBV27 and TRBJ2-1; checking the TCRdb D call of TRBD2 is not possible without DNA. Germline lookup yields CDR1 MNHEY and CDR2 SMNVEV (reference sequence). CDR3 length equals 15 residues. The CDR3 reads CASRIAGPIYNEQFF.

V usage is TRBV12-3 or TRBV12-4 and J usage is TRBJ2-7; no DNA is available, so the TRBD1 call from TCRdb remains unchecked. The length of the CDR3 is 15 residues. The CDR3 region is CASSFKGQGTYEQYF.

This chain joins TRBV27 and TRBJ2-7. CDR1 is MNHEY and CDR2 is SMNVEV in the germline V gene (reference sequence). This CDR3 contains 15 residues. CDR3 protein: CASSLRLDSSYEQYF.

The CDR3 is CASSPPGNEQFF. The rearrangement uses TRBV7-9 and TRBJ2-1; checking the TCRdb D call of TRBD1 is not possible without DNA. The germline V gene has CDR1 SEHNR and CDR2 FQNEAQ (reference sequence). This CDR3 comprises 12 residues.

The rearrangement links TRBV27 to TRBJ2-1; TCRdb returns TRBD2, unconfirmable since there is no DNA. CDR3 size: 19 residues. Germline V lookup: CDR1 MNHEY, CDR2 SMNVEV (reference sequence). The CDR3 is CASSSPTGLAGGTYNEQFF.

The V and J genes are TRBV12-3 or TRBV12-4 and TRBJ2-7; TCRdb returns TRBD1, unconfirmable since there is no DNA. This CDR3 contains 14 residues. CDR3 protein: CASSLWDRGDEQYF.

The rearrangement links TRBV19 to TRBJ2-2; TCRdb gives TRBD1 as the D gene, but with no DNA this cannot be confirmed. The CDR3 is 14 residues long. Per germline, CDR1 LNHDA and CDR2 SQIVND (reference sequence). CDR3 residues: CASTFAGGLGELFF.

The chain uses TRBV29-1 and TRBJ2-7; TCRdb selects TRBD1, and the lack of DNA leaves this call unchecked. Germline values: CDR1 SQVTM, CDR2 ANQGSEA. This CDR3 contains 15 residues. The CDR3 is CSVYEAGTGSYEQYF.